This is a list of T cell receptor beta chains from one sample in a study of T-cell memory formation after mild COVID-19. TCRdb itself ran the 5' RACE reads through MiXCR, one entry per CDR3 protein. The profile shows more than 350,000 distinct CDR3 sequences, 16% of them singletons. The sample consisted of PBMCs or a T cell subset sorted from them (not recorded which). The receptors here all came from a man between 18 and 29 years old who had mild COVID-19 (a few samples of this study predate the infection). Cell type and time point are not known. Each CDR3 is given with its conserved first and last residue. A D gene is named only where the DNA matches it firmly. Not every row has a clone size; where given, it reads once, few, many or a size class.

CDR3nt | CDR3aa | v_gene | d_gene | j_gene | abundance
TGTGCCAGCAGCTTAGACAGAGCCCACATGAACACTGAAGCTTTCTTT | CASSLDRAHMNTEAFF | TRBV7-2 | - | TRBJ1-1 | many
TGCGCCAGCAGCCTCTTACCGGGACAGGGTGGAGAAAAACTGTTTTTT | CASSLLPGQGGEKLFF | TRBV5-1 | TRBD1 | TRBJ1-4 | -
TGTGCCAGCTCACCCCTACAGGGTGAAGCTTTCTTT | CASSPLQGEAFF | TRBV18 | - | TRBJ1-1 | few
TGTGCCAGCAGTCCCTTTATGACTAGCGGGGGCCTTTACTACGAGCAGTACTTC | CASSPFMTSGGLYYEQYF | TRBV12-3/TRBV12-4 | TRBD2 | TRBJ2-7 | -
TGCGCCAGCAGTGGTTTCTCGGAGAACACTGAAGCTTTCTTT | CASSGFSENTEAFF | TRBV10-2 | - | TRBJ1-1 | few
TGTGCCAGCAGCTCGCTCGTGACTGAAGCTTTCTTT | CASSSLVTEAFF | TRBV7-2 | - | TRBJ1-1 | few
TGTGCCAGCAGCTTAGGACAGAATAACTATGGCTACACCTTC | CASSLGQNNYGYTF | TRBV7-2 | - | TRBJ1-2 | -
TGTGCCAGCCTGGCGGGGGGGCTGGAAGATACGCAGTATTTT | CASLAGGLEDTQYF | TRBV28 | TRBD2 | TRBJ2-3 | -
TGCGCCAGCAGTCGTCCCGGGACAGGGACGGGGGATACGCAGTATTTT | CASSRPGTGTGDTQYF | TRBV4-1 | TRBD1 | TRBJ2-3 | few
TGTGCCAGCAGCTTAGAGCGGGACAACCAAGAGACCCAGTACTTC | CASSLERDNQETQYF | TRBV7-2 | - | TRBJ2-5 | -
TGTGCCAGCAGGGTATCGGGGGGGCGACAAGAGACCCAGTACTTC | CASRVSGGRQETQYF | TRBV7-2 | TRBD2 | TRBJ2-5 | few
TGTGCCAGTAGTATAGGGTCCAGCGGGGGGGCCCGGGGGAATGAGCAGTTCTTC | CASSIGSSGGARGNEQFF | TRBV19 | TRBD2 | TRBJ2-1 | -
TGTGCCAGCAGCAGAGGGCCAGGGAACACCGGGGAGCTGTTTTTT | CASSRGPGNTGELFF | TRBV7-2 | - | TRBJ2-2 | -
TGTGCCAGCCTAGGGGCAGATACGCAGTATTTT | CASLGADTQYF | TRBV18 | - | TRBJ2-3 | few
TGCAGTGCTCGTATAGGGACTAGCCAAGAGACCCAGTACTTC | CSARIGTSQETQYF | TRBV20-1 | TRBD2 | TRBJ2-5 | -
TGTGCCAGCAGCTCACCTCGGGGGAGACAAGAGACCCAGTACTTC | CASSSPRGRQETQYF | TRBV11-2 | - | TRBJ2-5 | -
TGTGCCAGCAGCTTTTCAAGCGGGGTCCAAGAGACCCAGTACTTC | CASSFSSGVQETQYF | TRBV7-3 | TRBD2 | TRBJ2-5 | -
TGTGCCAGCAGTTTTAGGGGTGCCCATGAGCAGTTCTTC | CASSFRGAHEQFF | TRBV27 | - | TRBJ2-1 | few
TGCGCCAGCAGCCTGCGGACTAGCGGGGGGGCGAATGAGCAGTTCTTC | CASSLRTSGGANEQFF | TRBV4-1 | TRBD2 | TRBJ2-1 | -
TGTGCCAGCAGTCTGGGACTAGCGGGGGCCTACACAGATACGCAGTATTTT | CASSLGLAGAYTDTQYF | TRBV28 | TRBD2 | TRBJ2-3 | -
TGTGCCAGCAGGGGCGACAACACCGGGGAGCTGTTTTTT | CASRGDNTGELFF | TRBV28 | - | TRBJ2-2 | few
TGTGCCAGCCCTTCCGGGACGAGGAACACCGGGGAGCTGTTTTTT | CASPSGTRNTGELFF | TRBV19 | - | TRBJ2-2 | few
TGTGCCAGCAGCTTAGGGCTAGCGGGGGGTGACGAGCAGTACTTC | CASSLGLAGGDEQYF | TRBV13 | TRBD2 | TRBJ2-7 | -
TGTGCCAGCAGTTTACAGGGGAGTCAGCCCCAGCATTTT | CASSLQGSQPQHF | TRBV27 | - | TRBJ1-5 | -
TGTGCCAGCAGCTCCCTAAAGTCGGGGAACCAGCCCCAGCATTTT | CASSSLKSGNQPQHF | TRBV6-6 | - | TRBJ1-5 | -
TGCGCCAGCAGCTTGAGCACTAGCGGGTACACAGATACGCAGTATTTT | CASSLSTSGYTDTQYF | TRBV5-1 | TRBD2 | TRBJ2-3 | many
TGCGCCAGCAGCCTGGTGGCAGGGGCCGGGGAGCTGTTTTTT | CASSLVAGAGELFF | TRBV5-1 | - | TRBJ2-2 | once
TGTGCCAGCAGCTATTGGACGAACACTGAAGCTTTCTTT | CASSYWTNTEAFF | TRBV11-2 | - | TRBJ1-1 | few
TGCAGTGCTCACCGGGGGGGGTACAATGAGCAGTTCTTC | CSAHRGGYNEQFF | TRBV20-1 | TRBD2 | TRBJ2-1 | -
TGTGCCAGCAGCATCGACCCAGGGGCAGGCTATGGCTACACCTTC | CASSIDPGAGYGYTF | TRBV5-5 | - | TRBJ1-2 | few
TGTGCCAGCAGTCCGAACACCGCCCAGCAGCCCCAGCATTTT | CASSPNTAQQPQHF | TRBV12-3/TRBV12-4 | - | TRBJ1-5 | -
TGTGCCAGCAGTGGGCAGGGGTTCAATCAGCCCCAGCATTTT | CASSGQGFNQPQHF | TRBV2 | - | TRBJ1-5 | few
TGCGCCAGCAGCCAAGAGGGGGGTAGTATTACCGGGGAGCTGTTTTTT | CASSQEGGSITGELFF | TRBV4-1 | - | TRBJ2-2 | -
TGTGCCAGCAGTCCCCGACAGGTCTCTGGGGCCAACGTCCTGACTTTC | CASSPRQVSGANVLTF | TRBV27 | - | TRBJ2-6 | -
TGCAGCGTACGGGGTTATGGCGGGGAGCTGTTTTTT | CSVRGYGGELFF | TRBV29-1 | - | TRBJ2-2 | -
TGTGCCAGCAGTTACTCATTTGGCGGGGGGGCCCTCGGGGAGCTGTTTTTT | CASSYSFGGGALGELFF | TRBV6-6 | TRBD2 | TRBJ2-2 | few
TGTGCCAGCAGCTTTCATAACGAGGGTGAGCAGTTCTTC | CASSFHNEGEQFF | TRBV7-2 | - | TRBJ2-1 | few
TGCGCCAGCAGCCAAAGCTTCTTCGGGACAACTAATGAAAAACTGTTTTTT | CASSQSFFGTTNEKLFF | TRBV4-1 | - | TRBJ1-4 | few
TGTGCCAGCAGCTTACTCCGGCGCACAGATACGCAGTATTTT | CASSLLRRTDTQYF | TRBV7-2 | - | TRBJ2-3 | few
TGTGCCAGCAGCTTGGCGGCAGGGGAGTTCGGGGAGCTGTTTTTT | CASSLAAGEFGELFF | TRBV5-4 | - | TRBJ2-2 | -
TGCAGTGCTAGTCTTCATCCTGAAGCTTTCTTT | CSASLHPEAFF | TRBV20-1 | - | TRBJ1-1 | few
TGTGCCAGCAGTCCCAAGCGGGGGGGTTACGAGCAGTACTTC | CASSPKRGGYEQYF | TRBV12-3/TRBV12-4 | TRBD2 | TRBJ2-7 | few
TGTGCCAGCAGTTGTAAACAGGGGGTGGCCGGGGAGCTGTTTTTT | CASSCKQGVAGELFF | TRBV6-5 | TRBD1 | TRBJ2-2 | -
TGTGCCAGCAGTTACTCGTCTTGGACCCTGGGTACTGAAGCTTTCTTT | CASSYSSWTLGTEAFF | TRBV6-2/TRBV6-3 | - | TRBJ1-1 | -
TGTGCCAGCAGGGGCATTCTTAGCACAGATACGCAGTATTTT | CASRGILSTDTQYF | TRBV7-2 | - | TRBJ2-3 | -
TGTGCCTGCCAGACAGGGGGCAATCAGCCCCAGCATTTT | CACQTGGNQPQHF | TRBV12-3/TRBV12-4 | TRBD1 | TRBJ1-5 | few
TGTGCCAGCAGTTACTCGATTGCGGGGGCGAGTCAGCCCCAGCATTTT | CASSYSIAGASQPQHF | TRBV6-5 | - | TRBJ1-5 | few
TGTGCCAGCAGTAGGAACCGGGACTATGGCTACACCTTC | CASSRNRDYGYTF | TRBV6-5 | - | TRBJ1-2 | few
TGTGCCAGCACCAGGACCGCGAACACAGATACGCAGTATTTT | CASTRTANTDTQYF | TRBV2 | - | TRBJ2-3 | few
TGCAGTGCTAGAGGCCCCTATTTGCGGGGATACAATGAGCAGTTCTTC | CSARGPYLRGYNEQFF | TRBV20-1 | - | TRBJ2-1 | -
TGTGCCACCCGCCCGGGGACAGGGGGCCAAGAGACCCAGTACTTC | CATRPGTGGQETQYF | TRBV15 | TRBD1 | TRBJ2-5 | -